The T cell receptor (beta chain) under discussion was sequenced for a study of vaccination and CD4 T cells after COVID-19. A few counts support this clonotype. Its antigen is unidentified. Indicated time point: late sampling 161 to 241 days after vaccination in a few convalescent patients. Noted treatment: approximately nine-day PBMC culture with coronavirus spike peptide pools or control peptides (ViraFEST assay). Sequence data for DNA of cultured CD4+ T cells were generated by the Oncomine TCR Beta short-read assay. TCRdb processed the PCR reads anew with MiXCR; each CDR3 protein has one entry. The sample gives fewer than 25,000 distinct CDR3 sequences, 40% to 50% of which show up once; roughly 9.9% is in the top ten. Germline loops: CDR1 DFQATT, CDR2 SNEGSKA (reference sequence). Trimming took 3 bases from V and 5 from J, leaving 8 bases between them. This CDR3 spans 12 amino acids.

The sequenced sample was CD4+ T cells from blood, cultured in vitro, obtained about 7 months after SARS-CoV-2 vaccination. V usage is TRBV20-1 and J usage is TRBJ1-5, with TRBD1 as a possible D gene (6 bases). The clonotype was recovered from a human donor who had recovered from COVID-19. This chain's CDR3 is CSASSGDQPQHF. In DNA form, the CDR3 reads TGCAGTGCTAGTTCAGGGGATCAGCCCCAGCATTTT.